These 31 T cell receptor beta chains were all obtained from the same sample, sequenced in a study of T-cell reconstitution after alpha-beta-depleted transplantation in children. Molecular barcoding with unique molecular identifiers was used for the TCRbeta library. TCRdb re-called the PCR reads through MiXCR, storing one row per CDR3 protein. The table lists about 640,000 distinct CDR3 sequences, 15% to 20% of them singletons. Here the sequenced sample was PBMCs from the stem cell graft donor, taken from the stem cell graft. These TCRs come from a human donor who donated a stem cell graft to a child with acute myeloid leukemia.

This clonotype was seen many times. The chain has TRBV20-1 and TRBJ1-6; 8 positions agree with TRBD1. Germline CDR1 is DFQATT and CDR2 is SNEGSKA (reference sequence). V was pared by 6 bases and J by 11 bases, with 12 bases of the junction left unmatched. This CDR3 is 14 amino acids long. The CDR3 region has the DNA TGCAGTGCACAAGGACAGGGAGTAGCTCCACCCCTCCACTTT. It codes for CSAQGQGVAPPLHF.

This clonotype was counted many times. V gene TRBV28 combines with J gene TRBJ2-3; D is unclear. Germline V gene lookup returns CDR1 MDHEN and CDR2 SYDVKM. The CDR3 covers 9 residues. Deletions cut 8 bases from V and 5 bases from J, with 2 bases between. The CDR3 bases are TGTGCCAGCGGAGATACGCAGTATTTT. It specifies CASGDTQYF.

This rearrangement joins TRBV4-1 to TRBJ1-5; D call uncertain. This CDR3 spans 14 amino acids. V dropped 3 bases and J dropped 5 bases, with 11 bases sitting between them. Germline values: CDR1 MGHRA, CDR2 YSYEKL. The CDR3 reads CASSQYGEDQPQHF. CDR3 bases: TGCGCCAGCAGCCAGTACGGGGAGGATCAGCCCCAGCATTTT.

Ten or more counts support this clonotype. The chain recombines TRBV12-3 or TRBV12-4 with TRBJ1-1; D ambiguous. V was shortened by 4 bases and J by 8 bases, with 11 bases between the two germline ends. The CDR3 extends over 12 amino acids. CDR3 coding DNA: TGTGCCAGCAGTTCACGGACGGGAGAAGCTTTCTTT. Translating gives CASSSRTGEAFF.

The V call is TRBV5-6, the J call TRBJ2-3, with 11 positions matching TRBD2. Per the germline V gene, CDR1 is SGHDT and CDR2 is YYEEEE. The CDR3 extends over 18 amino acids. J lost 0 bases, V lost 0 bases, and 6 bases had no gene match. The CDR3 sequence is CASSLGLAGFASTDTQYF. The CDR3 bases are TGTGCCAGCAGCTTGGGACTAGCGGGGTTCGCTAGCACAGATACGCAGTATTTT.

The CDR3 loop is CASSQDSRGDGNTEAFF. The CDR3 nucleotides are TGCGCCAGCAGCCAAGACTCCAGGGGAGATGGGAACACTGAAGCTTTCTTT. The rearrangement joins TRBV4-1 to TRBJ1-1; a weak D match, TRBD1 (6 bases). CDR3 length: 17 amino acids. V lost 0 bases, J lost 1 base, and 15 bases lay in between. Germline lookup yields CDR1 MGHRA and CDR2 YSYEKL.

At least ten counts were recorded for this clonotype. The chain joins TRBV20-1 to TRBJ2-2, with 7 bases identical to TRBD2. The V segment lost 1 base and the J segment 0 bases; nucleotides outside the gene matches: 2. Germline CDR1 DFQATT, CDR2 SNEGSKA (reference sequence). The CDR3 covers 15 residues. The CDR3 loop reads CSARGLAANTGELFF. For the CDR3, the DNA is TGCAGTGCTAGAGGGCTAGCGGCGAACACCGGGGAGCTGTTTTTT.

This clonotype appeared many times. The rearrangement links TRBV29-1 to TRBJ2-7, with D tentatively TRBD1 or TRBD2 (5 bases each). CDR1 is SQVTM and CDR2 is ANQGSEA in the germline V gene. V was clipped by 4 bases and J by 5 bases, with 18 bases between them. This CDR3 has 14 residues. The CDR3 DNA is TGCAGCGTTGTGACAAAGGGGCTTAGCGACGAGCAGTACTTC. Translating it yields CSVVTKGLSDEQYF.

The genes are TRBV7-9 and TRBJ1-5; 7 nucleotides match TRBD1. This CDR3 spans 15 amino acids. Germline lookup yields CDR1 SEHNR and CDR2 FQNEAQ (reference sequence). J lost 7 bases, V lost 4 bases, and 10 bases had no gene match. The CDR3 protein is CASSSGQTSGQPQHF. The CDR3 region has the DNA TGTGCCAGCAGCTCGGGACAGACCTCGGGACAGCCCCAGCATTTT. The whole variable domain, remainder taken from reference TRBV7-9 and TRBJ1-5, is DTGVSQNPRHKITKRGQNVTFRCDPISEHNRLYWYRQTLGQGPEFLTYFQNEAQLEKSRLLSDRFSAERPKGSFSTLEIQRTEQGDSAMYLCASSSGQTSGQPQHFGDGTRLSIL.

The genes are TRBV5-1 and TRBJ1-5; 10 bases map to TRBD1. The CDR3 has 15 amino acids. Trimming at V came to 5 bases and at J to 4 bases, leaving 6 bases not matched to a gene. CDR1 and CDR2 (germline): SGHRS, YFSETQ. CDR3 bases: TGCGCCAGCAGGCACGGGACAGGGGTAAATCAGCCCCAGCATTTT. Translating it yields CASRHGTGVNQPQHF.

This clonotype was counted ten times or more. The gene calls are TRBV29-1 and TRBJ2-1, with 9 positions matching TRBD1. The V gene end was trimmed by 5 bases and the J gene end by 15 bases; junction bases not matched to a gene: 8. The germline V gene has CDR1 SQVTM and CDR2 ANQGSEA. CDR3 length: 11 amino acids. CDR3 in DNA: TGCAGCGTTTCACAGGGGGCCAATGGGTTCTTC. It codes for CSVSQGANGFF.

This clonotype has just a few counts. The chain combines TRBV7-9 with TRBJ2-5; D is uncertain. V was clipped by 5 bases and J by 2 bases, with 15 bases between them. The CDR3 sequence is 15 residues long. Germline values: CDR1 SEHNR, CDR2 FQNEAQ (reference sequence). CDR3 DNA: TGTGCCAGCAGCCCCTTCTGGCAGTCACAAGAGACCCAGTACTTC. It codes for CASSPFWQSQETQYF.

A few counts support this clonotype. V usage is TRBV6-1 and J usage is TRBJ1-2; no definite D call. CDR3 length: 15 amino acids. The V end lost 6 bases, the J end lost 2 bases, and 16 bases lay between the germline ends. CDR1 and CDR2 from the germline V gene are MNHNS and SASEGT. CDR3 sequence reads: CASRPWSGINYGYTF. The CDR3 nucleotides read TGTGCCAGCAGACCTTGGTCTGGAATAAACTATGGCTACACCTTC.

This clonotype came up a few times. This chain connects TRBV5-1 to TRBJ2-5; D assignment may be TRBD1 or TRBD2 (6 bases each). The V and J ends lost 4 bases and 5 bases respectively, with 21 bases between them. Germline loops: CDR1 SGHRS, CDR2 YFSETQ. The CDR3 contains 16 residues. The CDR3 DNA follows: TGCGCCAGCAGCCCCCTAGGGTCGGGGGCAATGGAGACCCAGTACTTC. Its translation: CASSPLGSGAMETQYF.

This clonotype was recorded at least ten times. The V call is TRBV20-1, the J call TRBJ1-1; no firm D call. The germline CDR1 and CDR2 sequences are DFQATT and SNEGSKA (reference sequence). Trimming stripped 0 bases from V and 4 bases from J, with 12 bases between. This CDR3 has 14 amino acids. CDR3 nucleotide sequence: TGCAGTGCTAGAGACATACAGACGGGCACTGAAGCTTTCTTT. Residues: CSARDIQTGTEAFF.

The chain is built from TRBV11-2 and TRBJ2-5; weak D call: TRBD2 (6 bases). V dropped 5 bases and J dropped 7 bases, with 14 bases sitting between them. Germline V gene sequence: CDR1 SGHAT, CDR2 FQNNGV. This CDR3 has 13 residues. CDR3 coding DNA: TGTGCCAGCAGCCTCGACGTGGGGGGGACCCAGTACTTC. Translating it yields CASSLDVGGTQYF.

The CDR3 region has the DNA TGTGCCAGCAGCGGCAATCAGCCCCAGCATTTT. As protein: CASSGNQPQHF. The rearrangement links TRBV6-1 to TRBJ1-5; no clear D. The CDR3 is 11 amino acids. Trimming took off 6 bases at V and 2 bases at J, with 2 bases between the two ends. Germline V lookup: CDR1 MNHNS, CDR2 SASEGT.

This clonotype was seen a few times. The rearrangement uses TRBV30 and TRBJ2-7; the match to TRBD1 covers 9 bases. Per the germline V gene, CDR1 is GTSNPN and CDR2 is SVGIG (reference sequence). Germline trimming cut 4 bases from V and 4 bases from J; bases unmatched to any gene: 5. The CDR3 length is 13 residues. The CDR3 loop is CAWKAGTGYEQYF. CDR3 DNA sequence: TGTGCCTGGAAGGCCGGGACAGGGTACGAGCAGTACTTC.

CDR3 DNA: TGCGCCAGCAGCCAGCTCGACCTACTCCAGGAGGTCACTGAAGCTTTCTTT. Residues: CASSQLDLLQEVTEAFF. The chain recombines TRBV4-1 with TRBJ1-1, with D uncertain. Germline V gene lookup returns CDR1 MGHRA and CDR2 YSYEKL. Deletions cut 3 bases from V and 4 bases from J, with 21 bases between. This CDR3 spans 17 amino acids.

This clonotype was seen at least ten times. The chain combines TRBV10-2 with TRBJ2-7; TRBD1 is a possible D gene (5 bases). With 2 bases removed from V and 0 bases from J, the gap between germline ends came to 5 bases. The CDR3 covers 13 residues. Germline V gene lookup returns CDR1 WSHSY and CDR2 SAAADI. The CDR3 region is CASSEDSSYEQYV. The CDR3 nucleotides are TGCGCCAGCAGTGAGGACAGCTCCTACGAGCAGTACGTC.

The chain joins TRBV28 to TRBJ2-5, with 11 bases aligning to TRBD2. This CDR3 has 17 amino acids. Germline V gives CDR1 MDHEN, CDR2 SYDVKM. Trimming took 5 bases from V and 1 from J; bases not matched to a gene: 9. The CDR3 is CASSLAGGSVGQETQYF. Written as DNA, the CDR3 is TGTGCCAGCAGTCTAGCGGGGGGCTCAGTGGGCCAAGAGACCCAGTACTTC. The complete variable domain, with remaining parts taken from reference TRBV28 and TRBJ2-5, reads DVKVTQSSRYLVKRTGEKVFLECVQDMDHENMFWYRQDPGLGLRLIYFSYDVKMKEKGDIPEGYSVSREKKERFSLILESASTNQTSMYLCASSLAGGSVGQETQYFGPGTRLLVL.

The genes are TRBV29-1 and TRBJ2-4, with D hard to call. The germline CDR1 and CDR2 sequences are SQVTM and ANQGSEA. With 1 base removed from V and 2 bases from J, the gap between germline ends came to 9 bases. This CDR3 has 14 residues. DNA for the CDR3: TGCAGCGTTGAAGTCCTGTGGCCCAAAAACATTCAGTACTTC. Translating gives CSVEVLWPKNIQYF.

The chain recombines TRBV12-3 or TRBV12-4 with TRBJ1-4, with TRBD1 matching 7 bases. The CDR3 runs to 14 residues. The V and J ends lost 7 bases and 0 bases, in that order; junction bases with no gene match: 2. The CDR3, as DNA: TGTGCCAGCAACCAGGGGGCAACTAATGAAAAACTGTTTTTT. Residues: CASNQGATNEKLFF.

The chain employs TRBV5-1 and TRBJ2-3; no firm D call. V gave up 4 bases and J gave up 0 bases, with 12 bases separating them. Germline V gene lookup returns CDR1 SGHRS and CDR2 YFSETQ. The CDR3 runs 15 residues. The CDR3 sequence is CASSGTPKSTDTQYF. The DNA for the CDR3 is TGCGCCAGCAGCGGCACACCGAAGAGCACAGATACGCAGTATTTT.

V is TRBV2 and J is TRBJ2-2; TRBD2 agrees at 11 bases. Germline V gene data show CDR1 as SNHLY and CDR2 as FYNNEI. This CDR3 contains 18 residues. The J segment lost 3 bases and the V segment lost 8 bases, leaving 14 bases of the junction unmatched. The CDR3 bases are TGTGCCAGCGCGACAGGGGGTCTAGCGGGGGGATACACCGGGGAGCTGTTTTTT. It is translated as CASATGGLAGGYTGELFF.

This chain links TRBV25-1 with TRBJ2-1; the D gene is possibly TRBD2 (7 bases). The germline CDR1 and CDR2 sequences are MGHDK and SYGVNS. The CDR3 spans 14 residues. Trimming took off 2 bases at V and 5 bases at J, with 10 bases between the two ends. Here the CDR3 reads CASSERGGDNEQFF. As DNA, the CDR3 is TGTGCCAGCAGTGAACGAGGGGGGGACAATGAGCAGTTCTTC.

At least ten counts were recorded for this clonotype. This rearrangement joins TRBV12-3 or TRBV12-4 to TRBJ1-1; D not resolved. V was trimmed by 7 bases and J by 3 bases, leaving 12 bases between them. The CDR3 length is 13 residues. CDR3 nucleotide sequence: TGTGCCAGCACCATAAGTTGGTACACTGAAGCTTTCTTT. Its translation is CASTISWYTEAFF.

This clonotype was seen many times. The chain uses TRBV7-6 and TRBJ1-1; D gene unclear. The CDR3 is 13 amino acids. The V and J ends lost 4 bases and 1 base respectively, with 7 bases between them. Germline V CDR1 and CDR2: SGHVS, FNYEAQ. CDR3: CASSWGQNTEAFF. CDR3 bases: TGTGCCAGCAGCTGGGGTCAGAACACTGAAGCTTTCTTT.

The chain employs TRBV9 and TRBJ1-2; D might be TRBD1 (6 bases). The germline V gene encodes CDR1 SGDLS and CDR2 YYNGEE. Trimming took off 6 bases at V and 8 bases at J, with 14 bases between the two ends. The CDR3 runs 12 residues. As DNA, the CDR3 is TGTGCCAGCACCCCAGAGGGGGGAGGCTACACCTTC. Its translation is CASTPEGGGYTF.

This clonotype was counted between two and nine times. V and J are TRBV5-1 and TRBJ2-7, with D unresolved. Between the trimmed V and J ends, which lost 4 bases and 4 bases, there was a span of 12 bases. There are 13 residues in the CDR3. Germline V CDR1 and CDR2: SGHRS, YFSETQ. The CDR3 nucleotides read TGCGCCAGCAGCCCCCCGGCTATTTACGAGCAGTACTTC. This sequence encodes CASSPPAIYEQYF.

This clonotype has more than one count but fewer than ten. The V gene is TRBV7-3, the J gene TRBJ2-1, with unresolved D. V lost 5 bases and J 7 bases, leaving 12 bases between the germline ends. This CDR3 has 13 amino acids. Germline V gene lookup returns CDR1 SGHTA and CDR2 FQGTGA. The chain's CDR3 is CASSPEVGNEQFF. CDR3 bases: TGTGCCAGCAGCCCCGAGGTGGGGAATGAGCAGTTCTTC.